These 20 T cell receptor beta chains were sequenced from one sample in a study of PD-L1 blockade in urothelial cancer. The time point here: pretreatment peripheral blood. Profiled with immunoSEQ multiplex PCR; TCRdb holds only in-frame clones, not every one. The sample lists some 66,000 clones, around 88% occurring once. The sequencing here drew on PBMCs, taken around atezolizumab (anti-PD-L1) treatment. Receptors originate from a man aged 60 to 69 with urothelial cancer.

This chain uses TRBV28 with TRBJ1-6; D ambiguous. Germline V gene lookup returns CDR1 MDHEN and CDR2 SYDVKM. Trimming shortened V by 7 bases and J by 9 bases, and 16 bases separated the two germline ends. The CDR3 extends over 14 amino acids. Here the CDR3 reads CASITEGGFSPLHF. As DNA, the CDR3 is TGTGCCAGCATCACCGAAGGCGGATTTTCACCCCTCCACTTT.

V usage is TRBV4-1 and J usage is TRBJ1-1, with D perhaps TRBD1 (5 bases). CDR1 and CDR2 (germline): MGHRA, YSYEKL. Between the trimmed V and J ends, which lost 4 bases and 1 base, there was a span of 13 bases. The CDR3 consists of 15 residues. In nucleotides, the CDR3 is TGCGCCAGCAGCCCGTCGGGACTCTCGAACACTGAAGCTTTCTTT. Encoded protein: CASSPSGLSNTEAFF.

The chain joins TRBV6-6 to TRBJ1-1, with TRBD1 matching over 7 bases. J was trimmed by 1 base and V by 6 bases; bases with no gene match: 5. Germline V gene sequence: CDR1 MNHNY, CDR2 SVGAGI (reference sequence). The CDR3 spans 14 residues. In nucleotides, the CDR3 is TGTGCCAGCAGCCCAGGGGGGCCGAACACTGAAGCTTTCTTT. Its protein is CASSPGGPNTEAFF.

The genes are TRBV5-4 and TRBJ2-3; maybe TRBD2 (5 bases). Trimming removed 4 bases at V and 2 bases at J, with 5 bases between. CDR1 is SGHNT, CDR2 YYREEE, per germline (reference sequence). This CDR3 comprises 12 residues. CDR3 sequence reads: CASSDYTDTQYF. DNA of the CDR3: TGTGCCAGCAGCGACTACACAGATACGCAGTATTTT. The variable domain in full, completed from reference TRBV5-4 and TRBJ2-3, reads ETGVTQSPTHLIKTRGQQVTLRCSSQSGHNTVSWYQQALGQGPQFIFQYYREEENGRGNFPPRFSGLQFPNYSSELNVNALELDDSALYLCASSDYTDTQYFGPGTRLTVL.

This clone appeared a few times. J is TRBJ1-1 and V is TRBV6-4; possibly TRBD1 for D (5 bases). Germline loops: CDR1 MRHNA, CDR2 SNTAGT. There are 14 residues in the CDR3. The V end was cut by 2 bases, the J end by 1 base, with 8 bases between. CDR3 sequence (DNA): TGTGCCAGCAGTGACACCGACAGGAACACTGAAGCTTTCTTT. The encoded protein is CASSDTDRNTEAFF.

CDR3 DNA: TGTGCCAGCAGTTTAAGGGGTGCGGGGGGGGTGGTGAAAGGAGCCAAAAACATTCAGTACTTC. It is translated as CASSLRGAGGVVKGAKNIQYF. The rearrangement joins TRBV28 to TRBJ2-4; TRBD2 matches at 9 bases. The CDR3 loop spans 21 amino acids. CDR1 and CDR2 from the germline V gene are MDHEN and SYDVKM. J was trimmed by 0 bases and V by 2 bases; bases with no gene match: 17.

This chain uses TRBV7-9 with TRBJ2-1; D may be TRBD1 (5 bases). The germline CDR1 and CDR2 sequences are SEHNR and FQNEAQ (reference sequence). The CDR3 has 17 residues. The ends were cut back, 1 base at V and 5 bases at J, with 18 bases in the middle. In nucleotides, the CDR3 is TGTGCCAGCAGCTTAGGCCGTAGGGGCGGCACTGACAATGAGCAGTTCTTC. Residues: CASSLGRRGGTDNEQFF.

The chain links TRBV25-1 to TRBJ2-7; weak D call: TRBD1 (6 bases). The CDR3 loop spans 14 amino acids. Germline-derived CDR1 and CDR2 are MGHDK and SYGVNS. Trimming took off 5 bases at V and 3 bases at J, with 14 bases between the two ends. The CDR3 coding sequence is TGTGCCAGCAGTCTCTCGGACAGATTCTACGAGCAGTACTTC. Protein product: CASSLSDRFYEQYF.

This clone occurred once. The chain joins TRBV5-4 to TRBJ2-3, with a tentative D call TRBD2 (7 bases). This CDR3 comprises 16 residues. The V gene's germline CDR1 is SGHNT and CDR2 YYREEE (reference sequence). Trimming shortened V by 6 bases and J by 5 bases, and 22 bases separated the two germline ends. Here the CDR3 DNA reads TGTGCCAGCACCAGGGGAGGGGCGCGCGCCGGAGATACGCAGTATTTT. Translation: CASTRGGARAGDTQYF.

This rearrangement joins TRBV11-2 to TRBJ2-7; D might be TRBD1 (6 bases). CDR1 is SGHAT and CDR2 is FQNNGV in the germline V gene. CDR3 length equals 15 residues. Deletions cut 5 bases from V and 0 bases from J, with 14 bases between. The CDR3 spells CASSRNDRSSYEQYF. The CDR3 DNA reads TGTGCCAGCAGCCGAAACGACAGGAGCTCCTACGAGCAGTACTTC.

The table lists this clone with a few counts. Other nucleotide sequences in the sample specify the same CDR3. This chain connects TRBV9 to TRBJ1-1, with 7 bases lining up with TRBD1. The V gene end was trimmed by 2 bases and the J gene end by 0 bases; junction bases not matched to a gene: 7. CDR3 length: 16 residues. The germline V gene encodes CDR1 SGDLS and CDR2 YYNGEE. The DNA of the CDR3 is TGTGCCAGCAGCGTCGCGACAGGGACCATGAACACTGAAGCTTTCTTT. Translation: CASSVATGTMNTEAFF.

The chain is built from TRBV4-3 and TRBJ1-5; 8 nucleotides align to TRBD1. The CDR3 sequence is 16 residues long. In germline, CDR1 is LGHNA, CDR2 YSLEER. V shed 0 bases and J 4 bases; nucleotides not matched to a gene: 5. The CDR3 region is CASSQDPRGRNQPQHF. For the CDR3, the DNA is TGCGCCAGCAGCCAAGACCCCAGGGGGCGGAATCAGCCCCAGCATTTT.

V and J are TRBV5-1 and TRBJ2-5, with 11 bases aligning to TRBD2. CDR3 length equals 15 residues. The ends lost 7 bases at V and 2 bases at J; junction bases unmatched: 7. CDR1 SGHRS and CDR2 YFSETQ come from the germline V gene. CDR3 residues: CASYLGTSGQETQYF. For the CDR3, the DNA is TGCGCCAGCTACTTGGGGACTAGCGGACAAGAGACCCAGTACTTC.

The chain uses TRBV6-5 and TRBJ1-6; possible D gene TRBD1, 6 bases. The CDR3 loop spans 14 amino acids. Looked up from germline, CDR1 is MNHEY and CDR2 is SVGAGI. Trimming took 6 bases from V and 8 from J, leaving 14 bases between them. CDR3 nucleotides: TGTGCCAGCAGCTTTCGGCCAGGGGATTCACCCCTCCACTTT. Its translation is CASSFRPGDSPLHF.

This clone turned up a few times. The CDR3 protein is CASSLAQGYEKLFF. CDR3 bases: TGTGCCAGCAGTCTAGCGCAGGGATATGAAAAACTGTTTTTT. The V and J genes are TRBV6-6 and TRBJ1-4; possibly TRBD1 for D (5 bases). V was cut by 5 bases and J by 6 bases, with 13 bases left in between. The CDR3 is 14 amino acids. Germline-derived CDR1 and CDR2 are MNHNY and SVGAGI (reference sequence).

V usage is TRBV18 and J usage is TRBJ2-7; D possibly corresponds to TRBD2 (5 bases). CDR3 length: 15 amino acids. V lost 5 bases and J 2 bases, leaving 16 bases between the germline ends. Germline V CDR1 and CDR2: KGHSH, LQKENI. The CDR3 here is CASSSADSFTYEQYF. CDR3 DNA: TGTGCCAGCTCATCAGCGGACTCTTTCACCTACGAGCAGTACTTC.

The CDR3 DNA is TGTGCCAGCAGTCCCCGGACGGGGAACAACATTCAGTACTTC. It specifies CASSPRTGNNIQYF. The chain employs TRBV6-6 and TRBJ2-4, with TRBD2 as a possible D gene (5 bases). Germline loops: CDR1 MNHNY, CDR2 SVGAGI (reference sequence). Trimming cost V 5 bases and J 7 bases, with 15 bases left between them. The CDR3 totals 14 residues.

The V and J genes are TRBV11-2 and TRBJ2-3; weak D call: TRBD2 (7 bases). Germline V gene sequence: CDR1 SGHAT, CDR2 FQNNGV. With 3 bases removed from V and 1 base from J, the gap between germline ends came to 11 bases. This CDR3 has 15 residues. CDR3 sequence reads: CASSFRGAGTDTQYF. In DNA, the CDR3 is TGTGCCAGCAGCTTCCGGGGGGCTGGCACAGATACGCAGTATTTT.

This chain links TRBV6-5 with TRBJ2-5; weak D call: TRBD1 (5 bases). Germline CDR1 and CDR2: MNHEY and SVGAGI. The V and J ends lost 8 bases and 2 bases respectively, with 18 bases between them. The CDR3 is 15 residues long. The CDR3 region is CASGVGRGRQETQYF. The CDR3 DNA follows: TGTGCCAGCGGGGTCGGAAGGGGAAGGCAAGAGACCCAGTACTTC.

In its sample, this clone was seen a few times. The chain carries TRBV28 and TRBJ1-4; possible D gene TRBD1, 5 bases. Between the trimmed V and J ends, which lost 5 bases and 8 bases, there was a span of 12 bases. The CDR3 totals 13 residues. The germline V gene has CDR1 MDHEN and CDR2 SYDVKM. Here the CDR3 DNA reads TGTGCCAGCAGTGTCAGGGTTCGGGAAAAACTGTTTTTT. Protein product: CASSVRVREKLFF.